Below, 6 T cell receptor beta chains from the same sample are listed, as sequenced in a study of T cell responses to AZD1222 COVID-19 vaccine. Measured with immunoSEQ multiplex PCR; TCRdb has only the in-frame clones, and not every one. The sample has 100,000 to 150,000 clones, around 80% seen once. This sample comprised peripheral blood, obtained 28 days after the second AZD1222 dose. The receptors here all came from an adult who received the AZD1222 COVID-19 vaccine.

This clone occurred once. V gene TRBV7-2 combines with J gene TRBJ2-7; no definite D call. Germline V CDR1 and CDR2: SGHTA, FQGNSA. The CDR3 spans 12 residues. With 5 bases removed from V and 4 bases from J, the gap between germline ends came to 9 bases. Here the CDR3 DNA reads TGTGCCAGCAGCCCAGGCGGTTACGAGCAGTACTTC. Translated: CASSPGGYEQYF.

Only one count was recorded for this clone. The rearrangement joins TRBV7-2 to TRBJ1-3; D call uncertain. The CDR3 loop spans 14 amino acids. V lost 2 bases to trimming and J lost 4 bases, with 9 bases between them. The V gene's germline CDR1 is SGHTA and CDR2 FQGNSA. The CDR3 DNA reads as TGTGCCAGCAGCTTAATGTCCGCGGGAAACACCATATATTTT. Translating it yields CASSLMSAGNTIYF.

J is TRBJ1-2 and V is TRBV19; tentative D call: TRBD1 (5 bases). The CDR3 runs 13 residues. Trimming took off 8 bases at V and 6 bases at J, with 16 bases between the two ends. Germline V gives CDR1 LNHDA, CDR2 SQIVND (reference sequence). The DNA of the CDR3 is TGTGCCAGTCGATTTCAGGGTTCGAATGGCTACACCTTC. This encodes CASRFQGSNGYTF.

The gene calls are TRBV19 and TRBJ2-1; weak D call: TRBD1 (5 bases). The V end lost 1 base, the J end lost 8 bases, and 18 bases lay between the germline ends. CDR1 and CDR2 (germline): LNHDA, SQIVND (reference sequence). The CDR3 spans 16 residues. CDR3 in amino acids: CASSIGRDSPLYEQFF. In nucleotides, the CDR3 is TGTGCCAGTAGTATAGGGCGCGACAGTCCCCTTTATGAGCAGTTCTTC.

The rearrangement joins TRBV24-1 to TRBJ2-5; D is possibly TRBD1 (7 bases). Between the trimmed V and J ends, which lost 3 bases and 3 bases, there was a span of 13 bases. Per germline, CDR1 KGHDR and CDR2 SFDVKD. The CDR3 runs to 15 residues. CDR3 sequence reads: CATSDNQGGKETQYF. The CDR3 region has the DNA TGTGCCACCAGTGATAACCAGGGGGGCAAAGAGACCCAGTACTTC.

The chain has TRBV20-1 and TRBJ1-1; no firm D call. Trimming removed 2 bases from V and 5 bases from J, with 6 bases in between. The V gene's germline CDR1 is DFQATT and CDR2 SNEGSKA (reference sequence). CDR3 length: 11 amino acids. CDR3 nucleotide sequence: TGCAGTGCTAGATGGGAAACTGAAGCTTTCTTT. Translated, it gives CSARWETEAFF.